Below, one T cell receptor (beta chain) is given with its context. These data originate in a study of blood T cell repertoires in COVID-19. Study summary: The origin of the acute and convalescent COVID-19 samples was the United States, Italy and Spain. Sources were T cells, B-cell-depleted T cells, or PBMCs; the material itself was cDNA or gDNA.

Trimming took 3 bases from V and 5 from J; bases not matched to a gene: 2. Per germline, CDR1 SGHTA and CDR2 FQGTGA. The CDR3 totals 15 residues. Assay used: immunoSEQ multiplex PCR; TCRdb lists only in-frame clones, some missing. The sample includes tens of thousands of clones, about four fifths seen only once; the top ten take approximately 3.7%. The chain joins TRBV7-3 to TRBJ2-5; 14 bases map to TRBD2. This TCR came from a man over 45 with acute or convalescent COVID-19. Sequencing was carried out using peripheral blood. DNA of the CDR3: TGTGCCAGCAGCTTGGGACTAGCGGGGGTTGAGACCCAGTACTTC. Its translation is CASSLGLAGVETQYF.